The source of this T cell receptor (beta chain) is a study of cytomegalovirus exposure and HLA in healthy donors. Primers for the PCR totalled 60 Vbeta and 13 Jbeta. Sequencing was performed with immunoSEQ multiplex PCR; in TCRdb, only in-frame clones are kept and a portion is missing. Of 130,000 or so clones listed, about three quarters are singletons. A few counts support this clone. Its cognate antigen is unknown. Study-wide results and limits: Using the classifier, cytomegalovirus status was reportedly diagnosed with high specificity and sensitivity.

Trimming pared 2 bases from V and 0 bases from J, leaving 17 bases between. The CDR3 is 18 residues long. The germline CDR1 and CDR2 sequences are SEHNR and FQNEAQ (reference sequence). This receptor was identified in a man younger than 45 in good health and CMV-seronegative. The rearrangement joins TRBV7-9 to TRBJ2-1, with D possibly being TRBD2 (6 bases). The sequencing input was PBMCs. This CDR3 is CASSLKAGLISSYNEQFF. In DNA form, the CDR3 reads TGTGCCAGCAGCTTAAAGGCAGGACTAATTAGCTCCTACAATGAGCAGTTCTTC.